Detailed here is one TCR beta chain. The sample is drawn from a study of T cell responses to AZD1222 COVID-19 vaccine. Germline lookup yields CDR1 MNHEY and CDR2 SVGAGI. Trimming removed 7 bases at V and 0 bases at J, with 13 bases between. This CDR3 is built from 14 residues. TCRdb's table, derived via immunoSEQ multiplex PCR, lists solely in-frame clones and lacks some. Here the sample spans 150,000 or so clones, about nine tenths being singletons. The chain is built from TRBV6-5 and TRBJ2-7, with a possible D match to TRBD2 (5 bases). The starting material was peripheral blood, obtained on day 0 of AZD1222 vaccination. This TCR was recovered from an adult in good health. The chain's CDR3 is CASKTDFSSYEQYF. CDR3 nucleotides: TGTGCCAGCAAGACGGACTTTAGCTCCTACGAGCAGTACTTC.